The T cell receptor beta chain described here comes from a study of shared clonotypes between healthy human individuals. General study findings and limits: Sampling was confined to blood; repertoires within tissues likely differ.

Details on this clone: Antigen specificity is unknown.

As handled by the study authors: Junction-only sequences without quality scores were provided by ImmunoSEQ, so filtering was different. TCRdb's copy holds only in-frame clones and misses some; the assay was immunoSEQ multiplex PCR. V and J calls plus clone size are reproduced from that table; the DNA served to infer D and trimming. The sample includes over a million clones, roughly 96% of them seen just once. This CDR3 is 16 amino acids long. The germline V gene encodes CDR1 MNHEY and CDR2 SMNVEV (reference sequence). The germline V and J ends were trimmed by 4 bases and 0 bases, with 13 bases remaining between them.

This sequence originates from a man aged 25-40 years in good health. The chain links TRBV27 to TRBJ2-1, with D possibly matching TRBD1 (6 bases). Material for sequencing was naive CD4+ T cells sorted from blood. As to subset: CD45RA+ positively selected. As DNA, the CDR3 is TGTGCCAGCAGTTCACGGACAGCCAGCTCCTACAATGAGCAGTTCTTC. Encoded protein: CASSSRTASSYNEQFF.